This TCR beta chain emerged from a study of T cell responses to AZD1222 COVID-19 vaccine. The CDR3 consists of 12 residues. The V gene's germline CDR1 is MNHEY and CDR2 SVGEGT. V was pared by 6 bases and J by 5 bases, with 9 bases between. With regard to this clone: Its specificity is unknown.

Study outcomes and limitations: Repertoire sampling was restricted to post-peak T cell response timepoints. Clonal diversity was possibly underestimated, and white British individuals and females predominated among donors.

TCRdb keeps only in-frame clones here, not all; method: immunoSEQ multiplex PCR. The profile covers roughly 140,000 clones, with 85% to 90% appearing a single time and approximately 3% taken by the ten largest. Sample: peripheral blood, taken 28 days after the second AZD1222 dose. The TCR comes from an adult who received the AZD1222 COVID-19 vaccine. This chain uses TRBV6-2 or TRBV6-3 with TRBJ2-3; D gene unclear. CDR3 nucleotides: TGTGCCAGCAGCTTCATCCAAGATACGCAGTATTTT. Its translation is CASSFIQDTQYF.